This T cell receptor (beta chain) was sequenced for a study of T cell clonality in common variable immunodeficiency (dated by TCRdb to the mid-2010s). Broader findings and caveats from the paper: CVID subjects shared fewer TCRbeta clones with each other than healthy controls did (p < 0.0001). It was noted by the authors that sequencing of the repertoires of T cell subpopulations would be needed to clarify the cause of the increased clonality in CVID. CVID TCRbeta sequences reportedly showed fewer deletions and N-nucleotide insertions and lacked highly modified clones with 13 or more V deletions. Correlations between repertoire features and clinical complications were limited by patient heterogeneity within the CVID cohort. Increased TCRbeta clonality was found in CVID subjects compared with healthy controls (t-test p = 0.018), with the increase being most characteristic of about a third of subjects. Despite equal DNA input, controls averaged roughly 80,000 unique sequences per sample versus 30,000 to 40,000 in CVID samples.

Turning to this clone: Its specific antigen is unknown.

Most of the CVID patients and most of the healthy controls were of Caucasian heritage. Heparinized peripheral whole blood samples of roughly 5 to 9 ml were obtained from each donor. Genomic DNA from adults with common variable immune deficiency (CVID) and from healthy adult controls was the source for sequencing TCRbeta CDR3 repertoires. There were 22 healthy adult volunteers in the control group (about 12 female and ten or so male), ranging in age from about 23 to 66 years, with a mean age of about 32. Diluted blood was density-centrifuged over Hypaque 1077 or Ficoll-Paque to isolate peripheral blood mononuclear cells. Genomic DNA was obtained from unsorted mononuclear cells using either Qiagen column purification or a centrifugation-based method. For sequencing, equivalent amounts of genomic DNA were input from CVID and control samples. For every sample, a 60 bp segment covering the rearranged TCRbeta CDR3 region was amplified and then sequenced. The immunoSEQ assay, a bias-corrected multiplex PCR combined with high-throughput sequencing, was used to amplify TCRbeta. The authors' pipeline ran thus. Every unique nucleotide sequence counted as a clone and was annotated with V, D and J genes, copy number and frequency. Sequences were labeled productive if in frame, and non-productive if out of frame or containing stop codons. As previously described, clonality was computed from Shannon's entropy. The predicted amino acid sequences of productive clones were used to derive mean CDR3 Kyte-Doolittle hydropathy. Hierarchical clustering of scaled V gene usage was performed with the R hclust function using Manhattan distance and complete linkage. To assess clone sharing by CDR3 amino acid sequence, 12 repertoires per group were resampled over 100 rounds. The repertoires were screened for 70 published EBV-specific TCRbeta sequences and a few hundred published CMV-specific TCRbeta sequences. After a couple of CVID samples that produced fewer than 10,000 sequences were dropped from the analysis, 42 CVID repertoires remained. TCRdb took this table from immuneACCESS and kept in-frame rearrangements with V and J called. Such tables lack part of the clones; where checked against another copy, unresolved V genes explain under half of the gap, and the rest is unexplained. From that table come the V and J calls and clone size; the DNA was used to work out D and trimming. This sample has fewer than 70,000 clones in the table, none counted a single time. The ten most abundant clones make up around 1.6% of the sample.

This clonotype originated in a person aged 18-70 years in good health. Sequencing used peripheral blood mononuclear cells.

The CDR3 protein sequence reads: CASSPRGGQQYEQYF. The covered CDR3 bases are TGTGCCAGCAGCCCACGGGGAGGACAGCAATACGAG. This chain joins TRBV11-2 to TRBJ2-7; the D match is possibly TRBD1 or TRBD2, with 6 bases aligned in each. The read falls 3 residues short of the CDR3 end, and the missing part is taken from the germline J gene. Inclusive of the bounding cysteine and phenylalanine, the CDR3 is 15 residues long. Of the CDR3's DNA, 36 bases were read; they are in frame from base 1. The germline V gene yields SGHAT for CDR1 and FQNNGV for CDR2. V drops 5 bases and J drops 4 bases, leaving 18 bases in between. Extended through the reference TRBV11-2 and TRBJ2-7 proteins, this CDR3 yields the full variable domain: EAGVAQSPRYKIIEKRQSVAFWCNPISGHATLYWYQQILGQGPKLLIQFQNNGVVDDSQLPKDRFSAERLKGVDSTLKIQPAKLEDSAVYLCASSPRGGQQYEQYFGPGTRLTVT.